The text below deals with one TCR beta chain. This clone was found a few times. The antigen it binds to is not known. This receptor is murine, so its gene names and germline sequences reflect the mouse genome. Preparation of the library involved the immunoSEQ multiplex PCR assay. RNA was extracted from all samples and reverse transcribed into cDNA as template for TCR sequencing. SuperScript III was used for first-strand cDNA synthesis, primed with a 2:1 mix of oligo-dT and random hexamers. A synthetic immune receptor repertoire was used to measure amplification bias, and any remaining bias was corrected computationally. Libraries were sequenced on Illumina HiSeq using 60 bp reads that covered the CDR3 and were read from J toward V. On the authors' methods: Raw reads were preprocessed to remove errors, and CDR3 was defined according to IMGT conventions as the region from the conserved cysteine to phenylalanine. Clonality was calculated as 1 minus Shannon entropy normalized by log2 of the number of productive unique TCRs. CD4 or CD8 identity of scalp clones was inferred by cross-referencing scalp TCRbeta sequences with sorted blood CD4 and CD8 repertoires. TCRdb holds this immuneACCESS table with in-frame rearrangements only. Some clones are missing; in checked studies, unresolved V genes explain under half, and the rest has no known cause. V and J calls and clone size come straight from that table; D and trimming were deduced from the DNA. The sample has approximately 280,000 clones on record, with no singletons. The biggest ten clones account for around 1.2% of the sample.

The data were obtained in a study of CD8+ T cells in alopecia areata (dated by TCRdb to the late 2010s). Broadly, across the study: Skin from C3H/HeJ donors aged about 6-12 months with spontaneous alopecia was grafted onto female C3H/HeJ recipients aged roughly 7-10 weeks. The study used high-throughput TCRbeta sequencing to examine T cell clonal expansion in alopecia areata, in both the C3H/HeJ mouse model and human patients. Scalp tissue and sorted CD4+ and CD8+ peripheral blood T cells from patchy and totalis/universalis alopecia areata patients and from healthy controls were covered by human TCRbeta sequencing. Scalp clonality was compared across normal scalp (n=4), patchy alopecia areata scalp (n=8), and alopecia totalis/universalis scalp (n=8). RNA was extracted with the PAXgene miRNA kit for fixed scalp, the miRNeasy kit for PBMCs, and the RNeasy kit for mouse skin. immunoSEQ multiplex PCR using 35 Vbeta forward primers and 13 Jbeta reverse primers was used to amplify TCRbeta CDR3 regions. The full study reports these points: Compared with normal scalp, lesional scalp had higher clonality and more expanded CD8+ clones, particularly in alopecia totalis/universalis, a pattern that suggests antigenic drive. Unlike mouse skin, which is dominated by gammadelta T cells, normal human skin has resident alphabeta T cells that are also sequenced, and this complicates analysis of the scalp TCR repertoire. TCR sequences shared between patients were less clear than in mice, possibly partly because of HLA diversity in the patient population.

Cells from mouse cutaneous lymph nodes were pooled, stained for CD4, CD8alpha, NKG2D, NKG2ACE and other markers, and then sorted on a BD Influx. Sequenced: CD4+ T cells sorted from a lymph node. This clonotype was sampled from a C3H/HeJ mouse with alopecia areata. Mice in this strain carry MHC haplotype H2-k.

The CDR3 reads as follows: CASSQDWGVYYAEQFF. The part of the CDR3 DNA that was read is TGTGCCAGCAGCCAAGACTGGGGGGTCTACTATGCT. The chain is made from TRBV5 and TRBJ2-1, with 8 junctional bases fitting TRBD2. Read coverage stops 4 residues before the CDR3 terminus; the germline J gene supplies the remainder. CDR1 and CDR2 are drawn from the germline V gene (reference sequence): LGHNA, YNLKQL. Trimming removed 0 bases from V and 2 bases from J; the gene matches leave 3 bases unexplained. The CDR3 goes from the cysteine to the phenylalanine over 16 residues. Only the CDR3 bases that were read are kept: 36 of them, in frame from base 1.